This T cell receptor (beta chain) was sequenced for a study of T cells after yellow fever vaccination. Whole-study results and caveats: Subsequent booster samples again held most clones from primary vaccination (96% CD4, about 90% CD8). Researchers report a weaker secondary response that nonetheless peaked faster, day 5 versus 15.

TCRdb called the 5' RACE reads again in MiXCR, with one record for every CDR3 protein. The sample lists about 340,000 distinct CDR3 sequences; under 15% were seen once. The V gene end was trimmed by 5 bases and the J gene end by 7 bases; junction bases not matched to a gene: 5. The CDR3 is 13 residues long. The germline gives CDR1 SGHTA, CDR2 FQGNSA. This clonotype appeared a few times. Its antigen is unidentified. The chain joins TRBV7-2 to TRBJ1-2, with 9 bases identical to TRBD1. The source material was CD4+ T cells sorted from PBMCs, sampled 15 days after the yellow fever booster vaccination. This TCR derives from a man between 18 and 29 years old who received the YFV17D yellow fever vaccine. The CDR3 DNA sequence: TGTGCCAGCAGCCGAATGACAGGGGGTGGCTACACCTTC. It codes for CASSRMTGGGYTF.